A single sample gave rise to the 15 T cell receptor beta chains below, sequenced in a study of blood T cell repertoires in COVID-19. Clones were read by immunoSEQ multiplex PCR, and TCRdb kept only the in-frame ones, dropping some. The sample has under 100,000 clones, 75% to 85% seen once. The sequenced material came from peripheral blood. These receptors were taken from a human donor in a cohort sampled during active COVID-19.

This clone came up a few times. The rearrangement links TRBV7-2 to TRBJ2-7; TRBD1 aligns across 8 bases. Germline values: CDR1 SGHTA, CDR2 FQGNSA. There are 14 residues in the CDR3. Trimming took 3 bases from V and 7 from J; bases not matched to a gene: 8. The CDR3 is CASSFDRGVGEQYF. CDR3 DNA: TGTGCCAGCAGCTTTGACAGGGGAGTCGGTGAGCAGTACTTC.

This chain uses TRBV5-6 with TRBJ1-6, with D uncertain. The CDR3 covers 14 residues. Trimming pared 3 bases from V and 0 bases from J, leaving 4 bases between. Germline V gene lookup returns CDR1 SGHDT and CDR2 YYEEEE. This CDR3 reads CASSSYSYNSPLHF. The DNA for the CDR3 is TGTGCCAGCAGCTCTTACTCCTATAATTCACCCCTCCACTTT.

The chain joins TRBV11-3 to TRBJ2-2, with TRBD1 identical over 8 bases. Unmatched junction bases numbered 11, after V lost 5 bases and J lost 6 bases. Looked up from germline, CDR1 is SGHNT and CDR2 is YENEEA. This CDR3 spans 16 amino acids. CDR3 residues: CASSPLGQGGAGELFF. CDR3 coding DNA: TGTGCCAGCAGCCCGCTTGGACAGGGTGGGGCCGGGGAGCTGTTTTTT. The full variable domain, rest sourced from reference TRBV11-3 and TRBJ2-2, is EAGVVQSPRYKIIEKKQPVAFWCNPISGHNTLYWYLQNLGQGPELLIRYENEEAVDDSQLPKDRFSAERLKGVDSTLKIQPAELGDSAVYLCASSPLGQGGAGELFFGEGSRLTVL.

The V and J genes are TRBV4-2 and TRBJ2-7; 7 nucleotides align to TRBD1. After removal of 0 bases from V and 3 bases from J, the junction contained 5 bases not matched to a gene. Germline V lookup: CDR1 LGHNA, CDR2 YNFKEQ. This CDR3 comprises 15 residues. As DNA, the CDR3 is TGTGCCAGCAGCCAAGATCCGACAGGGAACTACGAGCAGTACTTC. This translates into CASSQDPTGNYEQYF.

The CDR3 bases are TGTGCCAGCAGCCAGTTGGGCAGGGAAGAGACCCAGTACTTC. Protein sequence: CASSQLGREETQYF. The V and J genes are TRBV3-1 (or the pseudogene TRBV3-2) and TRBJ2-5; perhaps TRBD1 as D (5 bases). CDR1 is LGHDT, CDR2 YNNKEL, per germline (reference sequence). Trimming cost V 3 bases and J 3 bases, with 11 bases left between them. The CDR3 contains 14 residues.

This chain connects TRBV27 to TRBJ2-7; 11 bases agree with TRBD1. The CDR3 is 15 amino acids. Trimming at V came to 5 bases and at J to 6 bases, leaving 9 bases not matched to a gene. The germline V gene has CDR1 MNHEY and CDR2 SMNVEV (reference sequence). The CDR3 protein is CASSAAKDRGREQYF. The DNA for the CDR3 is TGTGCCAGCAGTGCCGCCAAGGACAGGGGGCGCGAGCAGTACTTC.

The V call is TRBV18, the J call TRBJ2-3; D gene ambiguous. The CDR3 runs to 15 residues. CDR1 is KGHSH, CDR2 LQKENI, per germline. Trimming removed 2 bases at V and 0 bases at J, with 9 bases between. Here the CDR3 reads CASSPLGRSTDTQYF. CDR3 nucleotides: TGTGCCAGCTCACCATTGGGCAGAAGCACAGATACGCAGTATTTT.

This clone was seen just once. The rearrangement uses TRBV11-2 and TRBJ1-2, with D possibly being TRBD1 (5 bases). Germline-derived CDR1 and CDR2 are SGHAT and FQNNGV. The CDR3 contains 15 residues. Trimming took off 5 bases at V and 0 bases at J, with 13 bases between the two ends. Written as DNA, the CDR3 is TGTGCCAGCAGCGTAGGCACAGGACCTAACTATGGCTACACCTTC. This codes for CASSVGTGPNYGYTF.

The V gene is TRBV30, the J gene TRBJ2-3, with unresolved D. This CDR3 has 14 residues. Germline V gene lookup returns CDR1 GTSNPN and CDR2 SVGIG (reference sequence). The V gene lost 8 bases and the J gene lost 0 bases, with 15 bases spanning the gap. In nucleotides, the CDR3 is TGTGCCGGGAACTACCTCGGTAGCACAGATACGCAGTATTTT. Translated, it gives CAGNYLGSTDTQYF.

CDR3 residues: CASRTGGGGAQETQYF. CDR3 coding DNA: TGTGCCAGCAGAACAGGTGGCGGGGGGGCCCAAGAGACCCAGTACTTC. The rearrangement uses TRBV7-2 and TRBJ2-5; the match to TRBD2 covers 9 bases. Unmatched junction bases numbered 9, after V lost 6 bases and J lost 1 base. The CDR3 is 16 residues long. From germline, CDR1 is SGHTA and CDR2 FQGNSA.

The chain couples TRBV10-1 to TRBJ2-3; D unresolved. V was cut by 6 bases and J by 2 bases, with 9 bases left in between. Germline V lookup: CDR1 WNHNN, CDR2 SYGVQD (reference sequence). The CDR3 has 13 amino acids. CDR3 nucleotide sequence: TGCGCCAGCAGAGACACCAACACAGATACGCAGTATTTT. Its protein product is CASRDTNTDTQYF.

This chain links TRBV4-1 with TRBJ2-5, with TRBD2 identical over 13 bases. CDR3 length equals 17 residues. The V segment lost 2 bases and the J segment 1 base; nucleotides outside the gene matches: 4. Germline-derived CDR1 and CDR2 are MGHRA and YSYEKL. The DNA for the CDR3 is TGCGCCAGCAGCCAACCCACTAGCGGGGGGGTCCAAGAGACCCAGTACTTC. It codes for CASSQPTSGGVQETQYF.

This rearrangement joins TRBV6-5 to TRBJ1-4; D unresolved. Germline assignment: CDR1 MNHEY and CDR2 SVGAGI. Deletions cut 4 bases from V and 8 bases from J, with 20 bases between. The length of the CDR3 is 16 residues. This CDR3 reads CASSSTTEVSGEKLFF. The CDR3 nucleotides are TGTGCCAGCAGTTCGACGACTGAGGTGTCCGGAGAAAAACTGTTTTTT.

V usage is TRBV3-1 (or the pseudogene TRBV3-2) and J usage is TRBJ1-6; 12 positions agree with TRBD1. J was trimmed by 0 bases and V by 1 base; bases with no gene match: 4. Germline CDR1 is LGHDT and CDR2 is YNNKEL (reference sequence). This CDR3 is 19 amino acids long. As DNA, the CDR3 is TGTGCCAGCAGCCAAGTAGGGACAGGGGGCCTCTCCTATAATTCACCCCTCCACTTT. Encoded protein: CASSQVGTGGLSYNSPLHF.

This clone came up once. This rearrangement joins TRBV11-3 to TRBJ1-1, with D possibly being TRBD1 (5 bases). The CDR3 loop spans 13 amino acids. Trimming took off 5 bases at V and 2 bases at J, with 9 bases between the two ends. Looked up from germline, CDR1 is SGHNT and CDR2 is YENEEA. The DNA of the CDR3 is TGTGCCAGCAGCGAGACAGTAAACACTGAAGCTTTCTTT. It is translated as CASSETVNTEAFF.